Each of the 6 T cell receptor beta chains below was sequenced from the same sample in a study of blood T cell repertoires in COVID-19. Clones were sequenced by immunoSEQ multiplex PCR, and TCRdb holds only the in-frame ones, with some missing. The sample has about 45,000 clones, 75% to 85% seen once. Sequencing was done on a sample of peripheral blood. The receptors were gathered from a man older than 75 in a cohort sampled during active COVID-19.

The chain carries TRBV4-3 and TRBJ2-2, with D possibly matching TRBD2 (5 bases). The germline gives CDR1 LGHNA, CDR2 YSLEER. V lost 0 bases and J lost 7, with 12 bases in between. The CDR3 consists of 15 residues. DNA for the CDR3: TGCGCCAGCAGCCAAGAGAGGCTAGCCGGCGGGGAGCTGTTTTTT. This encodes CASSQERLAGGELFF.

This clone was recorded once. The chain combines TRBV7-2 with TRBJ1-2, with D possibly being TRBD1 (5 bases). The V end was cut by 1 base, the J end by 7 bases, with 13 bases between. The germline V gene encodes CDR1 SGHTA and CDR2 FQGNSA. This CDR3 region has 14 residues. The CDR3 protein is CASSLVEGAGGYTF. The CDR3, as DNA: TGTGCCAGCAGCTTAGTGGAAGGGGCCGGTGGCTACACCTTC.

This chain's CDR3 is CASRPDSASPLHF. The CDR3 DNA is TGTGCCAGCAGGCCCGACAGCGCTTCACCCCTCCACTTT. The chain is built from TRBV28 and TRBJ1-6, with D perhaps matching TRBD1 (5 bases). V was shortened by 6 bases and J by 9 bases, with 12 bases between the two germline ends. This CDR3 is 13 amino acids long. Germline CDR1 is MDHEN and CDR2 is SYDVKM.

This clone was seen a few times. The chain combines TRBV4-1 with TRBJ1-4; D call uncertain. Germline-derived CDR1 and CDR2 are MGHRA and YSYEKL. The ends were cut back, 5 bases at V and 0 bases at J, with 13 bases in the middle. The CDR3 loop spans 16 amino acids. The CDR3 reads CASSSRYFPTNEKLFF. DNA of the CDR3: TGCGCCAGCAGCTCCAGGTACTTTCCAACTAATGAAAAACTGTTTTTT.

The chain links TRBV18 to TRBJ2-7; 8 bases agree with TRBD1. V dropped 6 bases and J dropped 4; count of bases not matched to a gene: 5. The CDR3 spans 13 residues. From germline, CDR1 is KGHSH and CDR2 LQKENI. CDR3 DNA sequence: TGTGCCAGCTCTCGACAGGGGAGTTACGAGCAGTACTTC. Its protein is CASSRQGSYEQYF.

This clone was counted once. The chain combines TRBV7-9 with TRBJ2-3; maybe TRBD2 (6 bases). The ends were cut back, 4 bases at V and 5 bases at J, with 10 bases in the middle. The germline CDR1 and CDR2 sequences are SEHNR and FQNEAQ (reference sequence). The CDR3 is made up of 13 amino acids. The CDR3 bases are TGTGCCAGCAGCTCCGGGCGGGGAGATACGCAGTATTTT. Residues: CASSSGRGDTQYF.